This T cell receptor beta chain comes out of a study of blood T cell repertoires in COVID-19. For the study at large: Whether acute or convalescent, the COVID-19 samples came from the United States, Italy and Spain. From T cells, B-cell-depleted T cells, or PBMCs came the material, which was cDNA or gDNA.

Original analysis: Amplification with reference gene primers provided the estimates of nucleated cell counts. Measured with immunoSEQ multiplex PCR; TCRdb has only the in-frame clones, and not every one. V and J calls and clone size are copied from that table; D and trimming were computed from the DNA. In the table there are 73,000 or so clones, about nine tenths of which are singletons. The CDR3 loop spans 15 amino acids. Germline trimming cut 6 bases from V and 4 bases from J; bases unmatched to any gene: 4. CDR1 is SGHRS and CDR2 is YFSETQ in the germline V gene. This clonotype was sampled from a human donor with active COVID-19. The donor label of this sample is uncertain. V gene TRBV5-1 combines with J gene TRBJ2-1, with TRBD2 matching 13 bases. The sequencing input was peripheral blood. The chain's CDR3 is CASTSGLAGYNEQFF. The CDR3 nucleotides read TGCGCCAGCACCTCGGGACTAGCGGGATACAATGAGCAGTTCTTC. Complete variable domain (other parts from reference TRBV5-1 and TRBJ2-1): KAGVTQTPRYLIKTRGQQVTLSCSPISGHRSVSWYQQTPGQGLQFLFEYFSETQRNKGNFPGRFSGRQFSNSRSEMNVSTLELGDSALYLCASTSGLAGYNEQFFGPGTRLTVL.